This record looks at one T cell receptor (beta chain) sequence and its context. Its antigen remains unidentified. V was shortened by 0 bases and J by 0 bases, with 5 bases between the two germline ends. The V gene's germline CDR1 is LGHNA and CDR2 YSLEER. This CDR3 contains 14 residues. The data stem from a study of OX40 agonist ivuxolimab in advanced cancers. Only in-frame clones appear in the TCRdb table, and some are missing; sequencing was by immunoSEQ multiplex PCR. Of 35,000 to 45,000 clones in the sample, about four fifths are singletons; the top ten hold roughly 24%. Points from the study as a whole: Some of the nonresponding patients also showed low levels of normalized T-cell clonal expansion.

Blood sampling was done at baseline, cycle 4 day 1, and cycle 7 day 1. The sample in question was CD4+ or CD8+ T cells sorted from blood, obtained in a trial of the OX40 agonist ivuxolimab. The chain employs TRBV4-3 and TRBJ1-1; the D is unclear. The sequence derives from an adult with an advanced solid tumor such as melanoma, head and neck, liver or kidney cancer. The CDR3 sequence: CASSQDRMNTEAFF. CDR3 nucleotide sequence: TGCGCCAGCAGCCAAGATCGAATGAACACTGAAGCTTTCTTT.